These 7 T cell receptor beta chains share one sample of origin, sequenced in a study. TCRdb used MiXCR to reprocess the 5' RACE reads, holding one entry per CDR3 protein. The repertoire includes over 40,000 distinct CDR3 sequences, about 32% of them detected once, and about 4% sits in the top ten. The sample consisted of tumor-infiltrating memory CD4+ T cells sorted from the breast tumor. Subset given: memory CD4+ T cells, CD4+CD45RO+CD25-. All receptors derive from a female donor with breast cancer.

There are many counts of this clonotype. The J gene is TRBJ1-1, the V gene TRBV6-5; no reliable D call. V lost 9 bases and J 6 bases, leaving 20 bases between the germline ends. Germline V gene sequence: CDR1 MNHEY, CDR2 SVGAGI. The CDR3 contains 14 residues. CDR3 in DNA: TGTGCCAGTTCCAAGTCCGGGAGTACAGCTGAAGCTTTCTTT. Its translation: CASSKSGSTAEAFF.

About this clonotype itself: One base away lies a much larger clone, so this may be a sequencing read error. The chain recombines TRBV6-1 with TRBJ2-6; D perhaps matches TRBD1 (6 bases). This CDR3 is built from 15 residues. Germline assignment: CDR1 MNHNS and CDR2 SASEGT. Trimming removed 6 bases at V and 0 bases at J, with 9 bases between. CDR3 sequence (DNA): TGTGCCAGCAGGGACAGCTCCTCTGGGGCCAACGTCCTGACTTTC. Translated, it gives CASRDSSSGANVLTF.

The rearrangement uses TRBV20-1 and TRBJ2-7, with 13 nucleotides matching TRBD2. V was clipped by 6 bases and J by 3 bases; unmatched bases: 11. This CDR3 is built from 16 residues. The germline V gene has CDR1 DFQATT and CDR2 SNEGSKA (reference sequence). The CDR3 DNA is TGCAGTGCAGCCGCGGGACTAGCGGGACTTCGCTACGAGCAGTACTTC. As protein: CSAAAGLAGLRYEQYF.

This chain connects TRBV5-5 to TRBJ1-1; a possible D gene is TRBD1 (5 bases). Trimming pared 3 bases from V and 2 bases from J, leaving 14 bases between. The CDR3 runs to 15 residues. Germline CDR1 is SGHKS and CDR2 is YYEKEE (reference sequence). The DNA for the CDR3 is TGTGCCAGCAGCTCGAAGGGGATATTTAACACTGAAGCTTTCTTT. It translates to CASSSKGIFNTEAFF.

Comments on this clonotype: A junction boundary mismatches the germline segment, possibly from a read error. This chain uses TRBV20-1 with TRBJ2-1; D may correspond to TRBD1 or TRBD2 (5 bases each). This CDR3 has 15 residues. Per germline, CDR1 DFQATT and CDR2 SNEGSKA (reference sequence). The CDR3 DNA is TGCAGTACTAGAGATTGGGCCAGCGGAAGGGGTGAGCAGTTCTTC. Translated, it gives CSTRDWASGRGEQFF.

The DNA of the CDR3 is TGCGCCAGCAGCTTGGGTAGGGGTCAGCCCCAGCATTTT. Translation gives CASSLGRGQPQHF. V gene TRBV5-1 combines with J gene TRBJ1-5, with D perhaps TRBD1 (5 bases). Trimming took 0 bases from V and 6 from J, leaving 7 bases between them. In germline, CDR1 is SGHRS, CDR2 YFSETQ. The CDR3 sequence is 13 residues long.

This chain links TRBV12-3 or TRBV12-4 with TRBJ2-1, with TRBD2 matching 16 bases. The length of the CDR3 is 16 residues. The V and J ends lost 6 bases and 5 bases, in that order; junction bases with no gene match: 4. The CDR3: CASRGLAGGPDNEQFF. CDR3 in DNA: TGTGCCAGCAGGGGACTAGCGGGGGGGCCCGACAATGAGCAGTTCTTC.